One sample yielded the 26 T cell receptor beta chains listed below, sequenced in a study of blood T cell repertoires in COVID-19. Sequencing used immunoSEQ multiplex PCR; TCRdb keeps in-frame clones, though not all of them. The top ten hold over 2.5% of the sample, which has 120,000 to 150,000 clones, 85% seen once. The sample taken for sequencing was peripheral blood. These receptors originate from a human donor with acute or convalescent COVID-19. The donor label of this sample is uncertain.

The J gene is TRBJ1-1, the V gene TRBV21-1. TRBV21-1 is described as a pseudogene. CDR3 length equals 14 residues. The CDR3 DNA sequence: TGTGCCAGCCCCCTCTCTCGGGTATCCAGTGAAGCTTTCTTT. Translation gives CASPLSRVSSEAFF.

As DNA, the CDR3 is TGTGCCAGCAGTTACGAACTCGGCGGGCTCGAATACAATGAGCAGTTCTTC. The encoded protein is CASSYELGGLEYNEQFF. The chain combines TRBV6-2 or TRBV6-3 with TRBJ2-1; weak D call: TRBD2 (5 bases). There are 17 residues in the CDR3. Germline values: CDR1 MNHEY, CDR2 SVGEGT. V lost 2 bases, J lost 4 bases, and 18 bases lay in between.

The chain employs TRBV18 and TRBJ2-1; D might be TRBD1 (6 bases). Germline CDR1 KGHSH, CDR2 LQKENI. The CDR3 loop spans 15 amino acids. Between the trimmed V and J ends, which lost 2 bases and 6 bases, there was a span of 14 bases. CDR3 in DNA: TGTGCCAGCTCACCAGTGGCAGGGGTAGGCAATGAGCAGTTCTTC. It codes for CASSPVAGVGNEQFF.

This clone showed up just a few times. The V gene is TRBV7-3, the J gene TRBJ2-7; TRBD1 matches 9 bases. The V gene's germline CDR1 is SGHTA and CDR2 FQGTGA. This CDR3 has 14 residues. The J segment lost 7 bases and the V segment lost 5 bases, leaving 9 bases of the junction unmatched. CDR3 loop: CASSELTGGREQYV. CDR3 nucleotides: TGTGCCAGCAGCGAATTGACAGGGGGTCGGGAGCAGTACGTC.

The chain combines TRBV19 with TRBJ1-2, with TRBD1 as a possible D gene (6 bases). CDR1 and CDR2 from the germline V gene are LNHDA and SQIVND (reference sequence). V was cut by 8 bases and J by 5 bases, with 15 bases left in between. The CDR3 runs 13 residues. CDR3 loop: CASQTGLTYGYTF. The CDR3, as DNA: TGTGCCAGTCAAACAGGGCTGACTTATGGCTACACCTTC.

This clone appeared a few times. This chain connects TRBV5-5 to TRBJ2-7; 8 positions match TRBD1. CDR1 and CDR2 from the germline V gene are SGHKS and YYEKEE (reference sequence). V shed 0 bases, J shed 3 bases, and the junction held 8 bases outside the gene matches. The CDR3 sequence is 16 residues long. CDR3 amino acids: CASSLEGAGGGYEQYV. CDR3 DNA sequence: TGTGCCAGCAGCTTGGAAGGGGCAGGGGGCGGCTACGAGCAGTACGTC.

As DNA, the CDR3 is TGTGCCAGCAGCTTGGCGCAGGGTCCCAACTATGGCTACACCTTC. Translation gives CASSLAQGPNYGYTF. V gene TRBV5-4 combines with J gene TRBJ1-2; D perhaps matches TRBD1 (5 bases). V was clipped by 0 bases and J by 2 bases, with 11 bases between them. CDR3 length: 15 residues. CDR1 is SGHNT, CDR2 YYREEE, per germline (reference sequence).

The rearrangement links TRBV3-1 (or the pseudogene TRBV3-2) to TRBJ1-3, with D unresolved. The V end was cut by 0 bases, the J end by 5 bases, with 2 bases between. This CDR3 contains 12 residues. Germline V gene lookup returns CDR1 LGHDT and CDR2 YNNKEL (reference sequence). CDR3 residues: CASSQDRNTIYF. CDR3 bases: TGTGCCAGCAGCCAAGATAGAAACACCATATATTTT.

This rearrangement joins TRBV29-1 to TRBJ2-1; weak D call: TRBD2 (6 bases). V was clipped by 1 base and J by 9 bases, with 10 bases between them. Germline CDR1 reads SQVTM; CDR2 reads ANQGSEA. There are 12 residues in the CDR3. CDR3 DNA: TGCAGCGTTGAAGGGGGACTTGGTGAGCAGTTCTTC. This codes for CSVEGGLGEQFF.

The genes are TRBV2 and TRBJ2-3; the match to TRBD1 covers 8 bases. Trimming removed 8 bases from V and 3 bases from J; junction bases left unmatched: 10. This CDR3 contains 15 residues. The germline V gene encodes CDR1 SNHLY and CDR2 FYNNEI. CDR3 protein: CASRGQGLSTDTQYF. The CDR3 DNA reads TGTGCCAGCCGAGGACAGGGTTTGTCAACAGATACGCAGTATTTT.

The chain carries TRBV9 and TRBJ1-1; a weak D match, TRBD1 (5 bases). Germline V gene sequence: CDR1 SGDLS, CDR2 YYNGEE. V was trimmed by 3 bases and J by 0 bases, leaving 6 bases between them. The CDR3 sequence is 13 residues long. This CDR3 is CASSGQLNTEAFF. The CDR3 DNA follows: TGTGCCAGCAGCGGACAGTTGAACACTGAAGCTTTCTTT. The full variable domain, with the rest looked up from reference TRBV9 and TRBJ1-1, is DSGVTQTPKHLITATGQRVTLRCSPRSGDLSVYWYQQSLDQGLQFLIQYYNGEERAKGNILERFSAQQFPDLHSELNLSSLELGDSALYFCASSGQLNTEAFFGQGTRLTVV.

CDR3 nucleotides: TGCGCCAGCAGCTTTTCAGGGATCGGGTCCTACAATGAGCAGTTCTTC. Protein product: CASSFSGIGSYNEQFF. The chain couples TRBV5-1 to TRBJ2-1, with D possibly matching TRBD1 (5 bases). Germline CDR1 reads SGHRS; CDR2 reads YFSETQ. The ends were cut back, 2 bases at V and 1 base at J, with 13 bases in the middle. The CDR3 spans 16 residues.

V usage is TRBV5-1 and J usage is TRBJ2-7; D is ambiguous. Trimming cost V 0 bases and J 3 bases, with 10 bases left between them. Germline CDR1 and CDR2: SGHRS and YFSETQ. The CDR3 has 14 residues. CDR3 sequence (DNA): TGCGCCAGCAGCTTGGAACTGTCCTACTACGAGCAGTACTTC. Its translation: CASSLELSYYEQYF.

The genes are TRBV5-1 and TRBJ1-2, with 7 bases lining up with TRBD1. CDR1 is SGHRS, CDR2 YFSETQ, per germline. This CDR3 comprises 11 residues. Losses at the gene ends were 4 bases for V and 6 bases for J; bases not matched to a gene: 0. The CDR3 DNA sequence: TGCGCCAGCAGCGACAGGGATGGCTACACCTTC. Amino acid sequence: CASSDRDGYTF. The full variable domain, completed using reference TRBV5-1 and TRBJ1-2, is KAGVTQTPRYLIKTRGQQVTLSCSPISGHRSVSWYQQTPGQGLQFLFEYFSETQRNKGNFPGRFSGRQFSNSRSEMNVSTLELGDSALYLCASSDRDGYTFGSGTRLTVV.

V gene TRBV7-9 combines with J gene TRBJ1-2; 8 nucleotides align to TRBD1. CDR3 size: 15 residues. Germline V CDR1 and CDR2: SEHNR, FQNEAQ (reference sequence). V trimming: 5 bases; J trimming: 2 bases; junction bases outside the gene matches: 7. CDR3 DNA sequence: TGTGCCAGCAGCCCGCCGGGACAGGCGAACTATGGCTACACCTTC. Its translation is CASSPPGQANYGYTF. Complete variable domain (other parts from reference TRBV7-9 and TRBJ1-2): DTGVSQNPRHKITKRGQNVTFRCDPISEHNRLYWYRQTLGQGPEFLTYFQNEAQLEKSRLLSDRFSAERPKGSFSTLEIQRTEQGDSAMYLCASSPPGQANYGYTFGSGTRLTVV.

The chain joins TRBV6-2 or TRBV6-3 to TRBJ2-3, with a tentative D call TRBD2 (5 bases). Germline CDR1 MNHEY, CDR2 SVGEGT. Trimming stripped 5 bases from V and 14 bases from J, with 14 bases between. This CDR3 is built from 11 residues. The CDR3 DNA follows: TGTGCCAGCAGTCGAGCGGCCAGTTGGTATTTT. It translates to CASSRAASWYF.

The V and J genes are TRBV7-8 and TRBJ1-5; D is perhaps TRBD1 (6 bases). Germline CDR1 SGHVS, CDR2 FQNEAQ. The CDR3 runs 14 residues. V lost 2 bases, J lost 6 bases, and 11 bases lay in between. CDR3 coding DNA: TGTGCCAGCAGCTTAATGGGGGGGGCTCAGCCCCAGCATTTT. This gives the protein CASSLMGGAQPQHF.

CDR3 DNA: TGTGCCAGCAGCTTGGCCGCGGCTAGCGGGAGTCTGGATACGCAGTATTTT. The encoded protein is CASSLAAASGSLDTQYF. The chain carries TRBV5-6 and TRBJ2-3; 10 positions agree with TRBD2. CDR3 length: 17 residues. V dropped 0 bases and J dropped 6; count of bases not matched to a gene: 10. CDR1 and CDR2 from the germline V gene are SGHDT and YYEEEE.

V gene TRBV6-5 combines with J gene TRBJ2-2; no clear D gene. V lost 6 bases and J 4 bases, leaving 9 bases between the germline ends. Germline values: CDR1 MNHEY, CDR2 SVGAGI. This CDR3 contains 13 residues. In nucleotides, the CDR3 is TGTGCCAGCAGGCCACAGCCCACCGGGGAGCTGTTTTTT. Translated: CASRPQPTGELFF.

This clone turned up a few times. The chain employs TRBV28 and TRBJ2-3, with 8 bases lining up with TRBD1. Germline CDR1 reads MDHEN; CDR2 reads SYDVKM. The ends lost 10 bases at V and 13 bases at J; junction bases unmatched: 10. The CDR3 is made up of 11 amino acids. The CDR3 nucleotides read TGTGCCACCGGGGGACGACAGGGGAAGTATTTT. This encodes CATGGRQGKYF.

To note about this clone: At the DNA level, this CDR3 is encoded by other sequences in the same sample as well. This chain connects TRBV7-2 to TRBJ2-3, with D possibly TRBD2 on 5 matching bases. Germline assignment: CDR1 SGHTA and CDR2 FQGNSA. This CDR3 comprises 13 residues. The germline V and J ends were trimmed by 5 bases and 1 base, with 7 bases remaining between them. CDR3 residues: CASSGRGTDTQYF. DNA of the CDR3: TGTGCCAGCAGCGGGAGAGGCACAGATACGCAGTATTTT.

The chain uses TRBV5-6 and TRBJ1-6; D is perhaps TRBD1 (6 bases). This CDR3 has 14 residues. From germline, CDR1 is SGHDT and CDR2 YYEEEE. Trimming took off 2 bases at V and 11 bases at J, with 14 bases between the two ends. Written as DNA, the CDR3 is TGTGCCAGCAGCTTCAGGGGTCGGCGGCCACCCCTCCACTTT. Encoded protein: CASSFRGRRPPLHF.

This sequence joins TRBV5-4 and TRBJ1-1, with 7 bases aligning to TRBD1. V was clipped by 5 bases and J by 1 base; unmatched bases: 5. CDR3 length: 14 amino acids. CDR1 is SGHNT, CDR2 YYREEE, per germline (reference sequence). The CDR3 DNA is TGTGCCAGCAGACACGACAGGGAGAACACTGAAGCTTTCTTT. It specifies CASRHDRENTEAFF.

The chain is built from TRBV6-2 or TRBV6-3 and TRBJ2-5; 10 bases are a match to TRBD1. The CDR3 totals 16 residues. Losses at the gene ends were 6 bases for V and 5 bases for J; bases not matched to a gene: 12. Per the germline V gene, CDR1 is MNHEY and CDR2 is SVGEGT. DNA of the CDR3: TGTGCCAGCAGCCTCAACCCCGGACAGGGGGGGGAGACCCAGTACTTC. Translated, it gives CASSLNPGQGGETQYF.

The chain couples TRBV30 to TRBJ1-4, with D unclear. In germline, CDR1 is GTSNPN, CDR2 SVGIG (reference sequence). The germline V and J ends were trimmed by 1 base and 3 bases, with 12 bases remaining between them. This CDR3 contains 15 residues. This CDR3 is CAWSGGEGANEKLFF. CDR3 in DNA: TGTGCCTGGAGTGGTGGAGAAGGCGCTAATGAAAAACTGTTTTTT.

CDR3 sequence reads: CASSLTGLAGSDTQYF. The CDR3 region has the DNA TGCGCCAGCAGCTTAACAGGACTAGCGGGGTCAGATACGCAGTATTTT. The V call is TRBV5-1, the J call TRBJ2-3; 12 bases line up with TRBD2. V lost 2 bases to trimming and J lost 4 bases; unmatched junction nucleotides: 5. The CDR3 length is 16 residues. Germline CDR1 reads SGHRS; CDR2 reads YFSETQ.